The entry below describes one TCR beta chain. This sample stems from a study of PD-L1 blockade in urothelial cancer. Looking at the study overall: Patients arrived having already received 0 to 3 prior chemotherapy regimens.

This table comes from immunoSEQ multiplex PCR, and its TCRdb copy is limited to in-frame clones, with some not included. Counted here are about 72,000 clones, about 90% occurring once; the ten biggest clones make up 15%. Time point here: pretreatment peripheral blood. The specimen comprised PBMCs, sampled around atezolizumab (anti-PD-L1) treatment. The receptor's source is a man aged 60-69 years with urothelial cancer.

As DNA, the CDR3 is TGTGCCAGCAGTGCCGGGACAGGGGTCCCATCCTTCTATGGCTACACCTTC. Encoded protein: CASSAGTGVPSFYGYTF. The rearrangement uses TRBV2 and TRBJ1-2; 10 bases fit TRBD1. The germline CDR1 and CDR2 sequences are SNHLY and FYNNEI. This CDR3 comprises 17 residues. Trimming cost V 4 bases and J 4 bases; bases outside gene matches: 12.